This TCR beta chain is from a study of early T cells in non-severe SARS-CoV-2 infection. Germline V lookup: CDR1 SGHTA, CDR2 FQGNSA. Trimming cost V 4 bases and J 1 base, with 15 bases left between them. The CDR3 spans 16 residues. TCRdb recomputed calls from the 5' RACE reads with MiXCR, one row per CDR3 protein. The sample consists of around 58,000 distinct CDR3 sequences, 7.7% of them appearing once. This clonotype occurred many times. Sequenced material: whole blood, taken at baseline. This clonotype originated in an adult who was a healthcare worker with PCR-confirmed SARS-CoV-2 infection or an uninfected control (not recorded which). The chain recombines TRBV7-2 with TRBJ2-3; D remains ambiguous. DNA for the CDR3: TGTGCCAGCAGCTACAAGGCGTGGGAAGGCACAGATACGCAGTATTTT. It codes for CASSYKAWEGTDTQYF.